Listed below are T cell receptor beta chains from one sample, sequenced in a study of blood T cell repertoires in COVID-19. The repertoire was sequenced with immunoSEQ multiplex PCR; TCRdb's copy has only in-frame clones and lacks some. The sample carries tens of thousands of clones, over 90% recorded once. Sequenced: peripheral blood. The source of these receptors is a human donor in a cohort sampled during active COVID-19. Each CDR3 is given with its conserved first and last residue. A D gene is named only where the DNA matches it firmly. Clone size is shown for a subset of rows, as once, few, many or a class of expanded clone.

TRBD2	TRBV2	TRBJ2-7	few	CASSFRPNTGGATYEQYF	TGTGCCAGCAGTTTCCGCCCGAACACCGGGGGGGCCACTTACGAGCAGTACTTC
TRBD1	TRBV6-5	TRBJ1-6	.	CASRQQGASPLHF	TGTGCCAGCAGGCAACAGGGGGCTTCACCCCTCCACTTT
.	TRBV20-1	TRBJ1-3	.	CSAGHRATIYF	TGCAGTGCCGGACACCGGGCCACCATATATTTT
.	TRBV11-2	TRBJ1-1	few	CASSSSSGKAFF	TGTGCCAGCAGCTCCTCGTCAGGGAAAGCTTTCTTT
TRBD1	TRBV5-1	TRBJ2-3	.	CASSLARGLTDTQYF	TGCGCCAGCAGCTTGGCCAGGGGGCTCACAGATACGCAGTATTTT
.	TRBV12-3/TRBV12-4	TRBJ2-1	.	CASSFGGSNEQFF	TGTGCCAGCAGTTTTGGAGGTTCCAATGAGCAGTTCTTC
TRBD1	TRBV4-1	TRBJ1-4	.	CASNNRGISEKLFF	TGCGCCAGCAATAACAGGGGGATAAGTGAAAAACTGTTTTTT
.	TRBV5-6	TRBJ2-1	.	CASSLGATYNEQFF	TGTGCCAGCAGCTTGGGGGCCACCTACAATGAGCAGTTCTTC
TRBD2	TRBV5-3	TRBJ2-3	.	CARSSGLAGVADTQYF	TGTGCCAGAAGCTCGGGACTAGCGGGAGTGGCAGATACGCAGTATTTT
.	TRBV30	TRBJ2-7	.	CAWRKTGTNFYEQYF	TGTGCCTGGAGGAAGACCGGGACAAATTTCTACGAGCAGTACTTC
TRBD1	TRBV19	TRBJ1-3	.	CASTETPGQAGNTIYF	TGTGCCAGTACCGAGACACCGGGACAGGCTGGAAACACCATATATTTT
.	TRBV27	TRBJ2-5	.	CASRPSGVETQYF	TGTGCCAGCAGGCCCTCAGGGGTAGAGACCCAGTACTTC
TRBD1	TRBV5-4	TRBJ2-2	.	CASSSDRVGRTGELFF	TGTGCCAGCAGCTCCGACAGGGTAGGACGGACCGGGGAGCTGTTTTTT
.	TRBV6-1	TRBJ2-1	.	CASSEDTRALKQFF	TGTGCCAGCAGTGAAGATACCAGGGCCCTGAAGCAGTTCTTC
.	TRBV7-2	TRBJ1-2	once	CASSPGTGGYTF	TGTGCCAGCAGCCCCGGGACTGGCGGCTACACCTTC
TRBD2	TRBV19	TRBJ2-1	.	CASSMTSGANEQFF	TGTGCCAGTAGTATGACTAGCGGGGCCAATGAGCAGTTCTTC
.	TRBV7-2	TRBJ2-7	once	CASSLASDEQYF	TGTGCCAGCAGCTTAGCGAGCGACGAGCAGTACTTC
.	TRBV11-2	TRBJ2-1	.	CASSLPARTLAYNEQFF	TGTGCCAGCAGCTTACCAGCGCGCACTCTCGCCTACAATGAGCAGTTCTTC
.	TRBV9	TRBJ2-3	once	CASSVRGGTDTQYF	TGTGCCAGCAGCGTCAGGGGTGGTACAGATACGCAGTATTTT
.	TRBV18	TRBJ2-4	.	CASSPAEKNIQYF	TGTGCCAGCTCCCCCGCGGAGAAAAACATTCAGTACTTC
TRBD1	TRBV27	TRBJ2-7	once	CASSLATGVGEQYF	TGTGCCAGCAGTTTAGCGACAGGGGTCGGCGAGCAGTACTTC
.	TRBV27	TRBJ2-3	once	CASSFSPTDTQYF	TGTGCCAGCAGTTTTTCTCCCACAGATACGCAGTATTTT
.	TRBV29-1	TRBJ1-2	.	CSVEMGQPHYGYTF	TGCAGCGTTGAAATGGGCCAGCCCCACTATGGCTACACCTTC
.	TRBV2	TRBJ2-7	few	CASSLSNSRSYEQYF	TGTGCCAGCAGTCTATCCAACTCGAGGTCCTACGAGCAGTACTTC